These 5 T cell receptor beta chains originate from one sample sequenced in a study of T cells in Graves' hyperthyroidism and ophthalmopathy. RNA transcripts were the template for amplifying TCR beta CDR3 regions. The HTBI set primed first-round TCR CDR3 RT-PCR. Via MiXCR, TCRdb re-called the multiplex PCR reads, giving one row per CDR3 protein. The sample yields approximately 510,000 distinct CDR3 sequences, around 43% seen once. Specimen: peripheral blood or thyroid tissue (not recorded which). Receptor source: an adult woman with Graves' disease, either hyperthyroidism or ophthalmopathy (not recorded which).

The chain is built from TRBV7-2 and TRBJ2-7; D not certain. CDR1 is SGHTA, CDR2 FQGNSA, per germline. V was clipped by 3 bases and J by 4 bases, with 7 bases between them. The CDR3 runs to 12 residues. The DNA of the CDR3 is TGTGCCAGCAGCTTGATGGCGTACGAGCAGTACTTC. Translation gives CASSLMAYEQYF.

This clonotype has a count of ten or more. Here the CDR3 reads CASTPDGWTQYF. For the CDR3, the DNA is TGTGCCAGCACCCCCGATGGGTGGACCCAGTACTTC. V and J are TRBV6-5 and TRBJ2-5; D gene ambiguous. V gave up 7 bases and J gave up 7 bases, with 13 bases separating them. There are 12 residues in the CDR3. Germline V gene data show CDR1 as MNHEY and CDR2 as SVGAGI.

This chain uses TRBV29-1 with TRBJ2-7, with D possibly being TRBD1 (6 bases). Germline lookup yields CDR1 SQVTM and CDR2 ANQGSEA. The CDR3 extends over 13 amino acids. Trimming left V 6 bases short and J 2 bases short, with 14 bases between. The CDR3 is CSVLSAGAYEQYF. CDR3 bases: TGCAGCGTCCTATCGGCAGGGGCCTACGAGCAGTACTTC.

V is TRBV7-9 and J is TRBJ2-1; maybe TRBD2 (6 bases). The CDR3 runs 16 residues. Trimming took off 6 bases at V and 0 bases at J, with 15 bases between the two ends. Germline V gene data show CDR1 as SEHNR and CDR2 as FQNEAQ (reference sequence). In DNA form, the CDR3 reads TGTGCCAGCAGGGGGATAGCGGAAAGCTCCTACAATGAGCAGTTCTTC. This gives the protein CASRGIAESSYNEQFF.

The chain recombines TRBV7-8 with TRBJ2-5; D remains unclear. The CDR3 extends over 14 amino acids. The germline CDR1 and CDR2 sequences are SGHVS and FQNEAQ. V gave up 2 bases and J gave up 5 bases, with 12 bases separating them. The CDR3 here is CASSLSRRRETQYF. CDR3 in DNA: TGTGCCAGCAGCTTATCCCGGCGGCGGGAGACCCAGTACTTC.